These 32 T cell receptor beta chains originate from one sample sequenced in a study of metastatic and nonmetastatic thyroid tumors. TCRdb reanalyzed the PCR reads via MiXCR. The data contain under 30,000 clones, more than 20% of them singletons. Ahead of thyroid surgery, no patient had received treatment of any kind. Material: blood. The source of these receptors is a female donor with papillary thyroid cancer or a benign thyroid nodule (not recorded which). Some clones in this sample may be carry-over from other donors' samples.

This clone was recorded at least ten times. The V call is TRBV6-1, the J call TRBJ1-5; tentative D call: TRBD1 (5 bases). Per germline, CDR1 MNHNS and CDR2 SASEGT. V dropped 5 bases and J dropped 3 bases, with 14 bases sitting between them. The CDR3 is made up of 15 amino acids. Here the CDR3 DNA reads TGTGCCAGCAGTCCGACAGTCAGTGACAATCAGCCCCAGCATTTT. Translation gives CASSPTVSDNQPQHF.

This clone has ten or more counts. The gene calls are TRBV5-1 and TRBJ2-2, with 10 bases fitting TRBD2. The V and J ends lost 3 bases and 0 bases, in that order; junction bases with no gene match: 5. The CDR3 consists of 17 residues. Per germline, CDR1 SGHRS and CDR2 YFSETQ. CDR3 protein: CASSYDLAGANTGELFF. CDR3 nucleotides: TGCGCCAGCAGCTACGACCTAGCGGGAGCGAACACCGGGGAGCTGTTTTTT.

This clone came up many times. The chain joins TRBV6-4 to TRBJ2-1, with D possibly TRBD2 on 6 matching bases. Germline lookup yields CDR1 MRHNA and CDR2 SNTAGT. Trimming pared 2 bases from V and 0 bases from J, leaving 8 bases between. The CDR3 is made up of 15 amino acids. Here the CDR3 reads CASSDREDSYNEQFF. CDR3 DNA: TGTGCCAGCAGTGACAGGGAGGACTCCTACAATGAGCAGTTCTTC.

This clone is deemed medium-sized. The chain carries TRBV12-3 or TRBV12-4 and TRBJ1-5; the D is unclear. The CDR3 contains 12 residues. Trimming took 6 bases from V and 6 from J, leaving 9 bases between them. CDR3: CASSRTIQPQHF. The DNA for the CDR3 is TGTGCCAGCAGCCGGACGATTCAGCCCCAGCATTTT.

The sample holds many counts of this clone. This CDR3 is CASSLKGGGGNQPQHF. For the CDR3, the DNA is TGTGCCAGCAGCTTAAAGGGGGGAGGAGGCAATCAGCCCCAGCATTTT. The chain is built from TRBV5-8 and TRBJ1-5; TRBD1 might be the D (6 bases). Looked up from germline, CDR1 is SGHTS and CDR2 is YDEGEE. Trimming took 2 bases from V and 2 from J, leaving 14 bases between them. The CDR3 has 16 amino acids.

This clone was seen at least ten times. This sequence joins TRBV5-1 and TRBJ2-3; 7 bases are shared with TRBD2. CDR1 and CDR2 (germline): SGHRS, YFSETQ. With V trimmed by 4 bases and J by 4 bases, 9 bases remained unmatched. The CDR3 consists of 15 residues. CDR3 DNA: TGCGCCAGCAGCCCCAGCGTGGGAGGGGCAGATACGCAGTATTTT. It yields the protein CASSPSVGGADTQYF.

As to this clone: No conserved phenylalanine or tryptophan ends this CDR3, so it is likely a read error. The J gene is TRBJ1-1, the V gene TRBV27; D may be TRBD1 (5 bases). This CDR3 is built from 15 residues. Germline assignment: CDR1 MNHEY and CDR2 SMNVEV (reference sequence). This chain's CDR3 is CASSFVRDLKTEAFC. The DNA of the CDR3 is TGTGCCAGCAGTTTCGTCAGGGACCTGAAAACTGAAGCTTTCTGT.

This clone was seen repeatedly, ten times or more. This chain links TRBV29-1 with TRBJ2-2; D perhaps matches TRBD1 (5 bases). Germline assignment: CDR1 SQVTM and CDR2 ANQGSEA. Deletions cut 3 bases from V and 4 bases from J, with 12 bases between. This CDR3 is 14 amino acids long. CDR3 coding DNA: TGCAGCGTTGATGAAGGGGCTGGCACCGGGGAGCTGTTTTTT. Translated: CSVDEGAGTGELFF.

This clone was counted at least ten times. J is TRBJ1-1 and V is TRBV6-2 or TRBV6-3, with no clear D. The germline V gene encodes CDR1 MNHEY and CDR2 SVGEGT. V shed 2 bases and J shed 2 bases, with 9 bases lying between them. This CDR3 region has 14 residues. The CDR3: CASSYLDFNTEAFF. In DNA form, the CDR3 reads TGTGCCAGCAGTTACCTGGATTTTAACACTGAAGCTTTCTTT.

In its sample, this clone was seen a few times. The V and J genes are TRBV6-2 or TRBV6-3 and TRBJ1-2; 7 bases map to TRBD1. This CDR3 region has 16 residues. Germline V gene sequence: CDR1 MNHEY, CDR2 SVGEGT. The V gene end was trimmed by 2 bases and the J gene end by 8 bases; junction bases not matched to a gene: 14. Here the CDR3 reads CASSYRRTGGGDGYTF. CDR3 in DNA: TGTGCCAGCAGTTACAGACGGACGGGAGGGGGCGACGGCTACACCTTC.

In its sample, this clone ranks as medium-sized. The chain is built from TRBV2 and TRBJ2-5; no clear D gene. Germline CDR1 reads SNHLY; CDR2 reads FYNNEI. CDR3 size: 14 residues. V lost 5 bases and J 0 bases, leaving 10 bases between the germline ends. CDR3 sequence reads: CASSRHLYQETQYF. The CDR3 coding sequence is TGTGCCAGCAGTCGGCACTTGTACCAAGAGACCCAGTACTTC.

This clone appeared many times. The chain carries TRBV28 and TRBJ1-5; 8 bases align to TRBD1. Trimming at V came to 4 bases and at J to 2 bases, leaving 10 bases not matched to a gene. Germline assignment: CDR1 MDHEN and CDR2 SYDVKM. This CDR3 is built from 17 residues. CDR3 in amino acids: CASSSGQGGGGNQPQHF. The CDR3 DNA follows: TGTGCCAGCAGTTCCGGACAGGGTGGGGGGGGCAATCAGCCCCAGCATTTT.

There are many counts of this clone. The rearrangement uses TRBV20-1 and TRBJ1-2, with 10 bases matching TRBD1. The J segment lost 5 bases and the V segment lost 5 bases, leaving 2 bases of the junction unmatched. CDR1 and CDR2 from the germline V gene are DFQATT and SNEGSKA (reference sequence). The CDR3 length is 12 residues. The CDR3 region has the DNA TGCAGTGCTCTGGACAGGGGGTATGGCTACACCTTC. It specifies CSALDRGYGYTF.

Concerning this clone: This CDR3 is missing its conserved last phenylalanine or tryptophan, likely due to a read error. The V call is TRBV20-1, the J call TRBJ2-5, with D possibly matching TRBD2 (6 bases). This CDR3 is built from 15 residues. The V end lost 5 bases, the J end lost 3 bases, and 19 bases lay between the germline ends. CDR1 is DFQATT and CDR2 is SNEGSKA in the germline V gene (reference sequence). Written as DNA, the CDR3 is TGCAGTGCTGAGGTCGGAGGAGGGCGGGAAGAGACCCAGTACTCC. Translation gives CSAEVGGGREETQYS.

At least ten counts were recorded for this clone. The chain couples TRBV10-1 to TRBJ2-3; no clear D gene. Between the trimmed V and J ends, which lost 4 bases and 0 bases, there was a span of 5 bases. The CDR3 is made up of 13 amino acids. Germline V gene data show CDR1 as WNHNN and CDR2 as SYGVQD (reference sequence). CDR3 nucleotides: TGCGCCAGCAGTGCTTCTAGCACAGATACGCAGTATTTT. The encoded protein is CASSASSTDTQYF.

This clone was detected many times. In nucleotides, the CDR3 is TGTGCCAGCAGCGTAGACGGGATGACCTACAATGAGCAGTTCTTC. It is translated as CASSVDGMTYNEQFF. The V call is TRBV9, the J call TRBJ2-1; D might be TRBD2 (5 bases). Germline CDR1 and CDR2: SGDLS and YYNGEE. Trimming stripped 0 bases from V and 2 bases from J, with 9 bases between. The CDR3 is 15 residues long.

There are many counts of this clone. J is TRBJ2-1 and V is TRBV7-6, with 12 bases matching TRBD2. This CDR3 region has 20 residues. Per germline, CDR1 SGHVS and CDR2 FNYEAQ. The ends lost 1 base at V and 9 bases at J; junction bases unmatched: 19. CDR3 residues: CASSLGPRLAGGPGGGEQFF. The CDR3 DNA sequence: TGTGCCAGCAGCTTAGGCCCGAGGCTAGCGGGAGGGCCCGGGGGGGGTGAGCAGTTCTTC.

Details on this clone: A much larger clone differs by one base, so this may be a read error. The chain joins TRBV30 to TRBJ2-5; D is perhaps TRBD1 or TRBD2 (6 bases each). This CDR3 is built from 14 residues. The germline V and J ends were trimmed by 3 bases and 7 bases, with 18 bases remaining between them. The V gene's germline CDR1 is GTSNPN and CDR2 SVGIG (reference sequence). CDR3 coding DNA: TGTGCCTGGAGGCAGGCCGGGGGCAAAGGGACCCAGTACTTC. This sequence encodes CAWRQAGGKGTQYF.

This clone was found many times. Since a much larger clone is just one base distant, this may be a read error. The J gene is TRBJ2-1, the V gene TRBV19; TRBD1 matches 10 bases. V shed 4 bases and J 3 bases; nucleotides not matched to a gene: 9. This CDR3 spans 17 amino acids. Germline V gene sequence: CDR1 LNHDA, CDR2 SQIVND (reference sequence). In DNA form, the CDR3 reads TGTGCCAGTAGTACACTCGAGACAGGGGGCCTCTACAATGAGCAGTTCTTC. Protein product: CASSTLETGGLYNEQFF.

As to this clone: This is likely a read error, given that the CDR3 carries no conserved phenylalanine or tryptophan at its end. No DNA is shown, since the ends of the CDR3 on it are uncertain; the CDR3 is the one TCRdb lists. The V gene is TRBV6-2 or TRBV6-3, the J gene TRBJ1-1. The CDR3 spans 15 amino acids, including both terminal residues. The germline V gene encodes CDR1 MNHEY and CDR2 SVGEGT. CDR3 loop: CASSKDILGDTEAWY.

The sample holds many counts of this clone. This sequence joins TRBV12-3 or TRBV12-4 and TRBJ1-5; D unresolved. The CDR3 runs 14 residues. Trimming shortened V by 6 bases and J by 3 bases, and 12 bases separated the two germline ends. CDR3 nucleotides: TGTGCCAGCAGCCGACACCTAACCAATCAGCCCCAGCATTTT. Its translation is CASSRHLTNQPQHF.

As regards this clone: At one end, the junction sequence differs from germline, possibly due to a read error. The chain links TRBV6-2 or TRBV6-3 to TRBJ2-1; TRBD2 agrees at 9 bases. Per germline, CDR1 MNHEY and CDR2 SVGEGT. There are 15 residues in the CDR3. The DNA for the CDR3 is TGTGCCAGCAGCCGGATAGCGGGAGTGCGGAATGATCAGTTCTTC. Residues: CASSRIAGVRNDQFF.

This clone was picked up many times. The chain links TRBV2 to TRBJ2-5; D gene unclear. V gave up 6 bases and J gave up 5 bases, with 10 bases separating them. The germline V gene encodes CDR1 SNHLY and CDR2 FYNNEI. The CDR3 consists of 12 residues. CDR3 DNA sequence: TGTGCCAGCAGCCCCCCCCCGGAGACCCAGTACTTC. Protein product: CASSPPPETQYF.

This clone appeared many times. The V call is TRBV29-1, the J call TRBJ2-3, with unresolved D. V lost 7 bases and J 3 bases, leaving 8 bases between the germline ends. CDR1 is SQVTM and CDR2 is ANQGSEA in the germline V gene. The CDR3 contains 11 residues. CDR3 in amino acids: CSGEWTDTQYF. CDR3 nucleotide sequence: TGCAGCGGGGAATGGACAGATACGCAGTATTTT.

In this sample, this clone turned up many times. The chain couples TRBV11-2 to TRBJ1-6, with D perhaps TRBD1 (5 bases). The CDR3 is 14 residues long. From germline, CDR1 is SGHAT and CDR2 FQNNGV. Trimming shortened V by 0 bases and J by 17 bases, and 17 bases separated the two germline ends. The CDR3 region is CASSLDLGTGVIHF. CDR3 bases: TGTGCCAGCAGCTTAGATCTGGGTACAGGTGTGATCCACTTT.

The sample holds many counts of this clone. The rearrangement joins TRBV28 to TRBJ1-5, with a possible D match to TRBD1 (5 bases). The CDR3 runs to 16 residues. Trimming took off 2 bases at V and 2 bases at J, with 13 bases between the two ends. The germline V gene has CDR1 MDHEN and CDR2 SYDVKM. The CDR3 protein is CASSLRDHRGNQPQHF. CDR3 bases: TGTGCCAGCAGTTTAAGGGACCATAGGGGCAATCAGCCCCAGCATTTT.

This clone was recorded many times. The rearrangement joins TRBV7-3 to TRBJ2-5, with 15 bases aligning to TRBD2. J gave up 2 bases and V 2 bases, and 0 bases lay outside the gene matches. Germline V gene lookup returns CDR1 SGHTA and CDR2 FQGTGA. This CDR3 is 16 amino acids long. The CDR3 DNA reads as TGTGCCAGCAGCTTAGGACTAGCGGGAGGGCAAGAGACCCAGTACTTC. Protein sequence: CASSLGLAGGQETQYF.

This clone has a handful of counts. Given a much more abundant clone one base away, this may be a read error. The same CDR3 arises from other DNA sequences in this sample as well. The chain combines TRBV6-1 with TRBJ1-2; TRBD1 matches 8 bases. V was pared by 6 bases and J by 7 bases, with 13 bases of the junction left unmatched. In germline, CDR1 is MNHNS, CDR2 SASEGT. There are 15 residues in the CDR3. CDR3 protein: CASRHPGTGPCGYTF. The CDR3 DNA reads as TGTGCCAGCAGACATCCCGGGACAGGTCCTTGTGGCTACACCTTC.

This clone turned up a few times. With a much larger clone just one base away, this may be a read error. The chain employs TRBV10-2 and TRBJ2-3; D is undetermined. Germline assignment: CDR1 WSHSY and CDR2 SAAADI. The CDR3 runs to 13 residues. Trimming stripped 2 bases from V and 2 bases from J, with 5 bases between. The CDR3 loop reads CASSETITDTQYF. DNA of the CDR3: TGCGCCAGCAGTGAGACTATCACAGATACGCAGTATTTT.

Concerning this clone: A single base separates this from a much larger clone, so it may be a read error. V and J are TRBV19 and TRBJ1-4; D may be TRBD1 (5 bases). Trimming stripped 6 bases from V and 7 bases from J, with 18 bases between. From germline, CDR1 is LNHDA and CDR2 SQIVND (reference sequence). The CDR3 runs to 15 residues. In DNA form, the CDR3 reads TGTGCCAGTAGCCCCGCGGCAGGGCTCGGTGAAAAACTGTTTTTT. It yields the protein CASSPAAGLGEKLFF.

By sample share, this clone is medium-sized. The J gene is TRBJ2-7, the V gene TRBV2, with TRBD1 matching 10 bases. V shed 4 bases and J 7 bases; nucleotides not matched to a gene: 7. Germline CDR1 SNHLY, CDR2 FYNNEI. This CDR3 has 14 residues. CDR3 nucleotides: TGTGCCAGCAGTGGGGACAGGGGCCCGTTTGAGCAGTACTTC. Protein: CASSGDRGPFEQYF. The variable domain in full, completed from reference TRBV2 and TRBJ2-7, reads EPEVTQTPSHQVTQMGQEVILRCVPISNHLYFYWYRQILGQKVEFLVSFYNNEISEKSEIFDDQFSVERPDGSNFTLKIRSTKLEDSAMYFCASSGDRGPFEQYFGPGTRLTVT.

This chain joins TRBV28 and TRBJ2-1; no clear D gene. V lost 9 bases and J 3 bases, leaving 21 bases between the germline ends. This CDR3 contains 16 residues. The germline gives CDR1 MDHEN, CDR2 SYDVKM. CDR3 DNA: TGTGCCAGTAGTCCCGTACTATCGGCCAGCTACAATGAGCAGTTCTTC. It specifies CASSPVLSASYNEQFF.